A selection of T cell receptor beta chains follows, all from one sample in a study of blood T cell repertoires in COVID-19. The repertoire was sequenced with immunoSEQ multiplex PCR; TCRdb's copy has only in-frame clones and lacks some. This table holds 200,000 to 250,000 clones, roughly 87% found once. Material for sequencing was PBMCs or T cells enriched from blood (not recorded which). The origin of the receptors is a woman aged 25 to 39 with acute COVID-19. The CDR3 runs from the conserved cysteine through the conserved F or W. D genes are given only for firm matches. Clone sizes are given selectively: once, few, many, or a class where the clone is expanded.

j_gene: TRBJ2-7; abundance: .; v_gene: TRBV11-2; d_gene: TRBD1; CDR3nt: TGTGCCAGCAGCGAGGGACAGTTACTCTCCTACGAGCAGTACTTC; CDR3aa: CASSEGQLLSYEQYF
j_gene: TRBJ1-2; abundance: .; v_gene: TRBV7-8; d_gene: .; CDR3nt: TGTGCCAGCAGCTTGAACAGGGTCTTCGACTATGGCTACACCTTC; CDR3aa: CASSLNRVFDYGYTF
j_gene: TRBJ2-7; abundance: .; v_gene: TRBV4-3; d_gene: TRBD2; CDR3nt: TGCGCCAGCAGCCACATGACTAGCACCTACGAGCAGTACTTC; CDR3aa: CASSHMTSTYEQYF
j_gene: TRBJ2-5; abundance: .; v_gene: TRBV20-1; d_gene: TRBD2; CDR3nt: TGCAGTGCTAGTACCCGGGACTATGAGACCCAGTACTTC; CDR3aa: CSASTRDYETQYF
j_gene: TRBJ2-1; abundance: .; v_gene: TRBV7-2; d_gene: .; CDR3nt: TGTGCCAGCAGCTTAGTCGGGGGAGGTATGGATGAGCAGTTCTTC; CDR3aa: CASSLVGGGMDEQFF
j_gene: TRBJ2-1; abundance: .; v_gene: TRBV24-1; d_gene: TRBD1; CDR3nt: TGTGCCACCAGTGCGACAGGGCTCGATGAGCAGTTCTTC; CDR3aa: CATSATGLDEQFF
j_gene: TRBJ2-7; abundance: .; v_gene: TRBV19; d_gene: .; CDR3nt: TGTGCCAGTAGTCTAGCTCGACAGGTCACCTACGAGCAGTACTTC; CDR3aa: CASSLARQVTYEQYF
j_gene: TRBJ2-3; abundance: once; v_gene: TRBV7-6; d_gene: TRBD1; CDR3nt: TGTGCCAGCAGCTTGACCGGGACAGGCCTTAGCACAGATACGCAGTATTTT; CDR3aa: CASSLTGTGLSTDTQYF
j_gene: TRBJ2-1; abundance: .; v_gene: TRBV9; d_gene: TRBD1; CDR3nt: TGTGCCAGCAGCGTAGGGACAGGGACCAATGAGCAGTTCTTC; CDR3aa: CASSVGTGTNEQFF
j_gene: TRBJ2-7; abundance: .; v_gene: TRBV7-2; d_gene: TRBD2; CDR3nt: TGTGCCAGCAGCCCTTTGGGGGTAGCGGGAGGTGACGAGCAGTACTTC; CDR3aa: CASSPLGVAGGDEQYF
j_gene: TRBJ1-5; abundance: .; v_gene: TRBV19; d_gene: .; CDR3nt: TGTGCCAGTAGTTCAACGAGGACAGCCGGTCAGCCCCAGCATTTT; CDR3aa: CASSSTRTAGQPQHF
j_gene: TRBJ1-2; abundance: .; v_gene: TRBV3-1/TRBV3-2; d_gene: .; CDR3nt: TGTGCCAGCAGCCGAGAAAGAGCCTATGGCTACACCTTC; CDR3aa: CASSRERAYGYTF
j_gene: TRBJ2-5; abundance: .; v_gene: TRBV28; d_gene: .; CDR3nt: TGTGCCAGCAGTTTAGGGGGAACATACAGGGAAAAGACCCAGTACTTC; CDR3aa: CASSLGGTYREKTQYF
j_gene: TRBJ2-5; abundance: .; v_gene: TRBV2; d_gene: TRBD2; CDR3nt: TGTGCCAGCAGTGGACCCAGATCACGGGGGGGCCTATTCCCGCAAGAGACCCAGTACTTC; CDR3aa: CASSGPRSRGGLFPQETQYF
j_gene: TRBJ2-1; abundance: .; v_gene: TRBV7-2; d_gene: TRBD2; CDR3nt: TGTGCCAGCAGCTTGGGAATACTAGCGGGTGGCAATGAGCAGTTCTTC; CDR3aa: CASSLGILAGGNEQFF
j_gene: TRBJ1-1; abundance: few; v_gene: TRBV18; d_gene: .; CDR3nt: TGTGCCAGCTCAAAGGGACTGGAGAACACTGAAGCTTTCTTT; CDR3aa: CASSKGLENTEAFF
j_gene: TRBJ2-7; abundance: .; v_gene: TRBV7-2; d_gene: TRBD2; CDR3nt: TGTGCCAGCAGCTTGGGACTAGCCTCCTACGAGCAGTACTTC; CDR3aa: CASSLGLASYEQYF
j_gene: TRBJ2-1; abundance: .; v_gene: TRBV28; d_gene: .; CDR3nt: TGTGCCAGCAGTTTATGGACACCTAACAATGAGCAGTTCTTC; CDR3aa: CASSLWTPNNEQFF